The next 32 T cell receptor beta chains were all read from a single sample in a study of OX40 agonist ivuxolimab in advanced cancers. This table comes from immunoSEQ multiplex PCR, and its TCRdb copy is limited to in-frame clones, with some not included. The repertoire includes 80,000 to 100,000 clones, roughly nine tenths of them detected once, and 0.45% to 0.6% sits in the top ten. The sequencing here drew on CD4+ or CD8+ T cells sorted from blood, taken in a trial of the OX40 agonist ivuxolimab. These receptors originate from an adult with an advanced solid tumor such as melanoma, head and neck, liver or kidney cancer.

CDR3 sequence (DNA): TGTGCCAGCAGCTCCGCCAAGGACAGGGTCGGGACCCAGTACTTC. Translated: CASSSAKDRVGTQYF. This sequence joins TRBV7-6 and TRBJ2-5; 8 nucleotides line up with TRBD1. The CDR3 runs to 15 residues. The germline V gene encodes CDR1 SGHVS and CDR2 FNYEAQ. V lost 4 bases to trimming and J lost 7 bases; unmatched junction nucleotides: 11.

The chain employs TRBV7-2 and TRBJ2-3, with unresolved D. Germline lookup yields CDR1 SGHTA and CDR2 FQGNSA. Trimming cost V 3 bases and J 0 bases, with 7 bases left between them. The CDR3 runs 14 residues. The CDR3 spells CASSLSRSTDTQYF. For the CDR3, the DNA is TGTGCCAGCAGCTTGTCCAGAAGCACAGATACGCAGTATTTT.

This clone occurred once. DNA of the CDR3: TGTGCCTGGTTCCGGGACATCAGCACAGATACGCAGTATTTT. Protein: CAWFRDISTDTQYF. The chain has TRBV30 and TRBJ2-3; D is perhaps TRBD1 (6 bases). The V and J ends lost 5 bases and 0 bases respectively, with 12 bases between them. The CDR3 loop spans 14 amino acids. The germline V gene has CDR1 GTSNPN and CDR2 SVGIG (reference sequence). The complete variable domain, with remaining parts taken from reference TRBV30 and TRBJ2-3, reads SQTIHQWPATLVQPVGSPLSLECTVEGTSNPNLYWYRQAAGRGLQLLFYSVGIGQISSEVPQNLSASRPQDRQFILSSKKLLLSDSGFYLCAWFRDISTDTQYFGPGTRLTVL.

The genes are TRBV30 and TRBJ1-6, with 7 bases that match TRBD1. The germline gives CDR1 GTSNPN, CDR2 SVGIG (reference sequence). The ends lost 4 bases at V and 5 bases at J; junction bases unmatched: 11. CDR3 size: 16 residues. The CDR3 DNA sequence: TGTGCCTGGACTACATTAGGGGGCATGAATAATTCACCCCTCCACTTT. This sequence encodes CAWTTLGGMNNSPLHF.

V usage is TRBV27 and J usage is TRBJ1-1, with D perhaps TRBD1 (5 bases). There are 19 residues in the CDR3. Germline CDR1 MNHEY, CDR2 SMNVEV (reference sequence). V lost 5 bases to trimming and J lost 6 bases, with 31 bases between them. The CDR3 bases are TGTGCCAGCAGTGGAGGGGACGTCCTTCGGGTACGGCCCTTATCTGAAGCTTTCTTT. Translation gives CASSGGDVLRVRPLSEAFF.

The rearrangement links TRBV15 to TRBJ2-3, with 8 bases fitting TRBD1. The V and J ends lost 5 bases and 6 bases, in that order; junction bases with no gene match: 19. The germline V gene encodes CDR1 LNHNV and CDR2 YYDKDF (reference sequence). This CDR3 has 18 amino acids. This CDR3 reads CATSGRQGQALGWDTQYF. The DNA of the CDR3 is TGTGCCACCAGCGGGCGTCAGGGACAGGCCCTCGGGTGGGATACGCAGTATTTT.

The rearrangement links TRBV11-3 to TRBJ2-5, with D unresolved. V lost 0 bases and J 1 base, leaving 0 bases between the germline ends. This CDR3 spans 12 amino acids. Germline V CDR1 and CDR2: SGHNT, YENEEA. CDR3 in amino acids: CASSLDQETQYF. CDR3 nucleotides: TGTGCCAGCAGCTTAGACCAAGAGACCCAGTACTTC. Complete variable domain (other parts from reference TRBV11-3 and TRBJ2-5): EAGVVQSPRYKIIEKKQPVAFWCNPISGHNTLYWYLQNLGQGPELLIRYENEEAVDDSQLPKDRFSAERLKGVDSTLKIQPAELGDSAVYLCASSLDQETQYFGPGTRLLVL.

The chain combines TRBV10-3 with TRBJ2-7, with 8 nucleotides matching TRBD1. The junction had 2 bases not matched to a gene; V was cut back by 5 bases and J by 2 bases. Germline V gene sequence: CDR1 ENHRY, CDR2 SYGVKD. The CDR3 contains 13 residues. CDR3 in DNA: TGTGCCATCAGTCCGACAGGGGCCTACGAGCAGTACTTC. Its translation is CAISPTGAYEQYF.

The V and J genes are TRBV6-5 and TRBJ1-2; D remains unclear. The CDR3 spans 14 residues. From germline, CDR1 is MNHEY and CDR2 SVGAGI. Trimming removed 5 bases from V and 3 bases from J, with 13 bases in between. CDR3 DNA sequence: TGTGCCAGCAGTCCGGGGTTTACCGACTATGGCTACACCTTC. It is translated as CASSPGFTDYGYTF.

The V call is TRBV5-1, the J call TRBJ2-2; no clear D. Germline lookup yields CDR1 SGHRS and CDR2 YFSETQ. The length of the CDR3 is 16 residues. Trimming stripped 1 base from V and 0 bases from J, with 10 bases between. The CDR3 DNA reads TGCGCCAGCAGCTTGATAGCAGGAGCGAACACCGGGGAGCTGTTTTTT. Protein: CASSLIAGANTGELFF.

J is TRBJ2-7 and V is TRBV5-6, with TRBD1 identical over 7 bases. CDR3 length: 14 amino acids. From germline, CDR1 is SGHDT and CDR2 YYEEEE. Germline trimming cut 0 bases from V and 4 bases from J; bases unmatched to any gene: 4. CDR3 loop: CASSLEGTVYEQYF. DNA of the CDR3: TGTGCCAGCAGCTTGGAGGGGACAGTATACGAGCAGTACTTC.

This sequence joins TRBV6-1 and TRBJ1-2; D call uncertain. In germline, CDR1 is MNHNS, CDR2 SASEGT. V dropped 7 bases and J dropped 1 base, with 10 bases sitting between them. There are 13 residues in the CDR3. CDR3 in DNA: TGTGCCAGCATCCTTAACGATAACTATGGCTACACCTTC. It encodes CASILNDNYGYTF.

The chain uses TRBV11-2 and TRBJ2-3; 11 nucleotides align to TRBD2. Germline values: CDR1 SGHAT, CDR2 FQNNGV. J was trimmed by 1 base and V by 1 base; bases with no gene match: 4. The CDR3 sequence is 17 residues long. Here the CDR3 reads CASSLVLAGGGTDTQYF. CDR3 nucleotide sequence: TGTGCCAGCAGCTTAGTTCTAGCGGGGGGCGGCACAGATACGCAGTATTTT.

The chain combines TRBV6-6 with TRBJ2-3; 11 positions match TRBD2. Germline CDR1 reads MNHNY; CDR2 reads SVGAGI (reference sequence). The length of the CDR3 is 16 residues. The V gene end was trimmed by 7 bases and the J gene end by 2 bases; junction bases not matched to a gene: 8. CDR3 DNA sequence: TGTGCCAGCATTCCACGACTAGCGGGGTACACAGATACGCAGTATTTT. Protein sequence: CASIPRLAGYTDTQYF.

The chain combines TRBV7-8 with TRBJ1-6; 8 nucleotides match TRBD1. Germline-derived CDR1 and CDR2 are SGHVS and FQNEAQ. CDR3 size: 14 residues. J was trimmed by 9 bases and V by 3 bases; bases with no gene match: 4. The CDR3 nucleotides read TGTGCCAGCAGCTTGGACAGGGATCGTTCACCCCTCCACTTT. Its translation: CASSLDRDRSPLHF.

The CDR3, as DNA: TGTGCCAGCAGCTTAATGACTAGCGGGACGGGTCAGTTCTTC. The encoded protein is CASSLMTSGTGQFF. The V and J genes are TRBV11-3 and TRBJ2-1; 11 positions match TRBD2. V was pared by 2 bases and J by 13 bases, with 7 bases of the junction left unmatched. The CDR3 totals 14 residues. Germline values: CDR1 SGHNT, CDR2 YENEEA.

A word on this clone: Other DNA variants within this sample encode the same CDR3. The CDR3 sequence is CASSLVGAGANVLTF. The CDR3 nucleotides read TGCGCCAGCAGCTTGGTTGGCGCTGGGGCCAACGTCCTGACTTTC. The J gene is TRBJ2-6, the V gene TRBV5-1; no definite D call. This CDR3 comprises 15 residues. The germline V and J ends were trimmed by 0 bases and 2 bases, with 6 bases remaining between them. Germline V gives CDR1 SGHRS, CDR2 YFSETQ.

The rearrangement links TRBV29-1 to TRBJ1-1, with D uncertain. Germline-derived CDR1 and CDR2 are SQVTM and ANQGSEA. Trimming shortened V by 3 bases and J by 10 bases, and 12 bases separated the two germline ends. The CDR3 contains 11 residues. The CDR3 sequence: CSVEGRFGAFF. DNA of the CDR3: TGCAGCGTTGAGGGGAGGTTCGGAGCTTTCTTT.

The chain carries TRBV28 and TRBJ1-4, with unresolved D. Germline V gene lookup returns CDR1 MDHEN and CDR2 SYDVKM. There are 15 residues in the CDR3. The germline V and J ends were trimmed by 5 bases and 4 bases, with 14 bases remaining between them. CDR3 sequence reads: CASSPVGRYNEKLFF. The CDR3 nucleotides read TGTGCCAGCAGTCCAGTAGGGCGATATAATGAAAAACTGTTTTTT.

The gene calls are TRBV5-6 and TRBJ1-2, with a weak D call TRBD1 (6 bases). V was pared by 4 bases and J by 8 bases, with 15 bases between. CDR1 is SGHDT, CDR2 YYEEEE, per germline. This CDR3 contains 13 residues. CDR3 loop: CASSPQGRVGYTF. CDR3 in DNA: TGTGCCAGCAGCCCACAGGGCCGGGTAGGCTACACCTTC.

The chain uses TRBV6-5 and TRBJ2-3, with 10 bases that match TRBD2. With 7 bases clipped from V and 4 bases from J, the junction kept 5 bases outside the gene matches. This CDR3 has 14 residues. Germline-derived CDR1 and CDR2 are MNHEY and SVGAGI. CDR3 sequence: CASTERGGPDTQYF. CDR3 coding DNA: TGTGCCAGCACGGAGCGGGGGGGCCCAGATACGCAGTATTTT.

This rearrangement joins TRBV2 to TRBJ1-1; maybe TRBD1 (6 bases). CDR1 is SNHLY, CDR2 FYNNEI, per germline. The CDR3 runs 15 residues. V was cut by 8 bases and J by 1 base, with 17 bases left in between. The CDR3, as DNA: TGTGCCAGCCAGCGGAGGGGGATAACGAACACTGAAGCTTTCTTT. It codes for CASQRRGITNTEAFF.

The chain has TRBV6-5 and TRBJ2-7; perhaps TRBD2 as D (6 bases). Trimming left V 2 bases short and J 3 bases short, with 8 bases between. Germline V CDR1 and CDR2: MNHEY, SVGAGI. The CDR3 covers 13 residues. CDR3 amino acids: CASSYAGLYEQYF. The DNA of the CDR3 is TGTGCCAGCAGTTACGCGGGGCTCTACGAGCAGTACTTC.

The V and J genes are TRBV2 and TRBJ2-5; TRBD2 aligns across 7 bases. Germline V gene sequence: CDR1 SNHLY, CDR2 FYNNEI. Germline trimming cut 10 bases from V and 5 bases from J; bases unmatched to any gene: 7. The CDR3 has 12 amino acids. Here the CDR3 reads CANGGEGETQYF. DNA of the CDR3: TGTGCCAATGGGGGGGAGGGGGAGACCCAGTACTTC.

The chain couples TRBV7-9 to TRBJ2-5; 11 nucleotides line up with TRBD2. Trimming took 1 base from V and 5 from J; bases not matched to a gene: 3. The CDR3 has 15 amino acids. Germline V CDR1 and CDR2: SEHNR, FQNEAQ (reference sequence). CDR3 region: CASSLGASGGETQYF. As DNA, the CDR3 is TGTGCCAGCAGCTTAGGTGCTAGCGGGGGGGAGACCCAGTACTTC.

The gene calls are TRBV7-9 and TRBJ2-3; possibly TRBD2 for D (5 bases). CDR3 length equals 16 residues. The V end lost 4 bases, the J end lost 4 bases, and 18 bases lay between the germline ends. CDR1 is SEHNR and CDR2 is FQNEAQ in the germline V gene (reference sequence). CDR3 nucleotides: TGTGCCAGCAGCTCGAAACTAGGTCCTGTCCCAGATACGCAGTATTTT. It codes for CASSSKLGPVPDTQYF. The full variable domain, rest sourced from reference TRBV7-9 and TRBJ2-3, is DTGVSQNPRHKITKRGQNVTFRCDPISEHNRLYWYRQTLGQGPEFLTYFQNEAQLEKSRLLSDRFSAERPKGSFSTLEIQRTEQGDSAMYLCASSSKLGPVPDTQYFGPGTRLTVL.

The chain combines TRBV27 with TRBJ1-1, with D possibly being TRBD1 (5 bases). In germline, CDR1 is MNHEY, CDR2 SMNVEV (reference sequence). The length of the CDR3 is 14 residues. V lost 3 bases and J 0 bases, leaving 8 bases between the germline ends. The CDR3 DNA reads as TGTGCCAGCAGTTTTGGGGGAATGAACACTGAAGCTTTCTTT. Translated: CASSFGGMNTEAFF.

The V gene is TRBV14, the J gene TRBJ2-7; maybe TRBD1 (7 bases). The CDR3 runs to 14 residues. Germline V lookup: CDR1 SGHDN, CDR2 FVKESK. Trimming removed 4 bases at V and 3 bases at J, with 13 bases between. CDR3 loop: CASSLAGQYYEQYF. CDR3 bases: TGTGCCAGCAGCCTTGCGGGACAGTACTACGAGCAGTACTTC.

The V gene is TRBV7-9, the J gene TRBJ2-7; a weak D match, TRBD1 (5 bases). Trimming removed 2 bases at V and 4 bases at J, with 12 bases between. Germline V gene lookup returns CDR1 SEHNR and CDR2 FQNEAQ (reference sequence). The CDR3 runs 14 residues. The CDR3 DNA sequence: TGTGCCAGCAGCTTAAATGCAGGGTGGTACGAGCAGTACTTC. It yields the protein CASSLNAGWYEQYF.

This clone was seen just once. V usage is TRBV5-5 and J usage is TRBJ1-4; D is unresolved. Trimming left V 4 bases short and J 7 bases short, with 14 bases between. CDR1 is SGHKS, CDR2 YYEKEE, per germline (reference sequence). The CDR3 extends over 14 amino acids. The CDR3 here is CASSRIYSGEKLFF. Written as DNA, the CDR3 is TGTGCCAGCAGCCGCATCTACAGCGGTGAAAAACTGTTTTTT.

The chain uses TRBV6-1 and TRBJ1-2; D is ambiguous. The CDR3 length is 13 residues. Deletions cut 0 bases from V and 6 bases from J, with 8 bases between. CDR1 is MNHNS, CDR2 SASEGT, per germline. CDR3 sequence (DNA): TGTGCCAGCAGTGAAGCGCGTAGTGATGGCTACACCTTC. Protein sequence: CASSEARSDGYTF.

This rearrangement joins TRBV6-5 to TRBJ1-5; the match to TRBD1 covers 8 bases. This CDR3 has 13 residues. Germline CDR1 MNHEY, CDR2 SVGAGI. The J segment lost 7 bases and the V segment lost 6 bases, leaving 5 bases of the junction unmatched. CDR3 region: CASRQGVSQPQHF. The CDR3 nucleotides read TGTGCCAGCAGACAGGGGGTTAGCCAGCCCCAGCATTTT.